This T cell receptor beta chain was profiled in a study of blood T cell repertoires in COVID-19. With 3 bases removed from V and 6 bases from J, the gap between germline ends came to 13 bases. The CDR3 is made up of 13 amino acids. Per germline, CDR1 SGHRS and CDR2 YFSETQ. Assay used: immunoSEQ multiplex PCR; TCRdb lists only in-frame clones, some missing. The data hold approximately 210,000 clones, with about 76% observed a single time. Sequenced: PBMCs or T cells enriched from blood (not recorded which). The clonotype was recovered from a woman aged 45 to 65 with acute COVID-19. This chain joins TRBV5-1 and TRBJ2-7, with D possibly being TRBD1 (6 bases). For the CDR3, the DNA is TGCGCCAGCAGCTACGGACAGCCGGGCGAGCAGTACTTC. Protein product: CASSYGQPGEQYF.